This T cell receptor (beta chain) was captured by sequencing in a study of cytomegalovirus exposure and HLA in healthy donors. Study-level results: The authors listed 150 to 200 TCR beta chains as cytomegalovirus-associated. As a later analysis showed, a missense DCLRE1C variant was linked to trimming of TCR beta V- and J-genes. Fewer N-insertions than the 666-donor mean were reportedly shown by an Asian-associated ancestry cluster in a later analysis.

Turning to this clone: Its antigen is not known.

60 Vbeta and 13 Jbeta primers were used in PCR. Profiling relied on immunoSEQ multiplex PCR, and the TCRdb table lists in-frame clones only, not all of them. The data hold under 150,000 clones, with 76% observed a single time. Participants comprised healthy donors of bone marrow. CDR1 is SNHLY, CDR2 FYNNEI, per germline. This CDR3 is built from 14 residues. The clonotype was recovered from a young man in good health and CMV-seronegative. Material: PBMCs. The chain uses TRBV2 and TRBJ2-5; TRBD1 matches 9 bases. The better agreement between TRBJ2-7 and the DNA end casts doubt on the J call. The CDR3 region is CASGWDRATYEQYF. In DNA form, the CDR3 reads TGTGCCAGCGGATGGGACAGGGCCACCTACGAGCAGTACTTC.